The T cell receptor beta chain under discussion was sequenced for a study of blood T cells in healthy people across ages. This clonotype was picked up many times. Using a J-beta primer mix together with a sample-barcoded 5' primer, a second PCR was run for about 6 to 12 cycles. TCRdb used MiXCR to reprocess the 5' RACE reads, holding one entry per CDR3 protein. The table includes roughly 700,000 distinct CDR3 sequences, around 48% detected once. Germline V gives CDR1 LGHNA, CDR2 YSLEER. V lost 0 bases to trimming and J lost 1 base, with 10 bases between them. The CDR3 runs to 15 residues. This sequence joins TRBV4-3 and TRBJ2-7; no definite D call. The sequencing input was blood. The origin of this receptor is an older woman in good health. The DNA of the CDR3 is TGCGCCAGCAGCCAAGAATTTTACAGATCCTACGAGCAGTACTTC. This translates into CASSQEFYRSYEQYF.